This T cell receptor (beta chain) was captured in a study of CD8 T cells in Susac syndrome. RNA totalling roughly 0.45 to 1 ug underwent reverse transcription with random hexamers. TCR beta CDR3 was amplified by immunoSEQ covering 54 Vbeta and 13 Jbeta. TCRdb re-derived calls from the immunoSEQ multiplex PCR reads in MiXCR, one entry per CDR3 protein. The sample yields tens of thousands of distinct CDR3 sequences, roughly 93% seen once. Germline V gene sequence: CDR1 MGHRA, CDR2 YSYEKL. The ends were cut back, 0 bases at V and 6 bases at J, with 6 bases in the middle. The CDR3 contains 13 residues. CD8+ and CD4+ T cells from blood underwent TCR beta sequencing.

The rearrangement joins TRBV4-1 to TRBJ1-5, with unresolved D. The sequence was obtained from a human donor in good health. Sequencing used CD8+ T cells from PBMCs. The CDR3 spells CASSQDRGQPQHF. The CDR3 DNA reads TGCGCCAGCAGCCAAGACCGAGGTCAGCCCCAGCATTTT.